These T cell receptor beta chains were read from a single sample in a study of siplizumab effects on memory and regulatory T cells. Sequencing used immunoSEQ multiplex PCR; TCRdb keeps in-frame clones, though not all of them. The sample has 100,000 to 110,000 clones, roughly 93% seen once; the top ten hold 1% to 1.5%. Material: non-Treg CD4+ T cells sorted from blood. These receptor sequences come from a human donor in good health. CDR3s include the opening cysteine and the closing phenylalanine or tryptophan. A D gene is named only where the DNA matches it firmly.

>TRBV7-9|TRBJ2-3|TRBD1
CASSFDLTGRDTQYF
TGTGCCAGCAGCTTCGATCTGACAGGGAGAGATACGCAGTATTTT
>TRBV5-1|TRBJ1-3|-
CASSLQAANSGNTIYF
TGCGCCAGCAGCCTGCAGGCGGCGAACTCTGGAAACACCATATATTTT
>TRBV28|TRBJ2-7|-
CASSLLVLGSGLEQYF
TGTGCCAGCAGTTTATTGGTACTCGGGAGCGGCCTCGAGCAGTACTTC
>TRBV11-3|TRBJ2-5|-
CASSHRQETQYF
TGTGCCAGCAGCCACAGACAGGAGACCCAGTACTTC
>TRBV5-8|TRBJ2-2|TRBD2
CASRHSGRRDTGELFF
TGTGCCAGCAGACATAGCGGGAGGCGAGACACCGGGGAGCTGTTTTTT
>TRBV5-1|TRBJ2-3|-
CASSIHPRANPTDTQYF
TGCGCCAGCAGCATACACCCCAGGGCCAATCCCACAGATACGCAGTATTTT
>TRBV29-1|TRBJ1-1|-
CSVVTVMNTEAFF
TGCAGCGTTGTCACAGTAATGAACACTGAAGCTTTCTTT
>TRBV29-1|TRBJ2-4|-
CSVRGSAKNIQYF
TGCAGCGTTCGGGGCTCAGCCAAAAACATTCAGTACTTC
>TRBV5-1|TRBJ2-2|-
CASSLVLAGYTGELFF
TGCGCCAGCAGCTTGGTTCTGGCGGGCTACACCGGGGAGCTGTTTTTT
>TRBV6-1|TRBJ2-5|-
CASTRGGAEETQYF
TGTGCCAGCACCCGAGGGGGGGCTGAGGAGACCCAGTACTTC
>TRBV19|TRBJ1-1|TRBD1
CASSMTGLGNTEAFF
TGTGCCAGTAGTATGACAGGGTTGGGGAACACTGAAGCTTTCTTT
>TRBV13|TRBJ2-2|-
CASSNLTGVLTGELFF
TGTGCCAGCAGCAACCTGACGGGAGTGTTGACCGGGGAGCTGTTTTTT
>TRBV7-3|TRBJ2-1|-
CASSLEGGNEQFF
TGTGCCAGCAGCTTAGAAGGGGGTAATGAGCAGTTCTTC
>TRBV6-1|TRBJ2-1|TRBD1
CARRPQGARYNEQFF
TGTGCCCGCAGGCCACAGGGGGCGAGGTACAATGAGCAGTTCTTC
>TRBV11-2|TRBJ1-1|-
CASSLEYRAEAFF
TGTGCCAGCAGCTTAGAGTATCGGGCTGAAGCTTTCTTT